This T cell receptor beta chain derives from a study of human T cells and chemical hapten exposure. Whole blood, unfractionated, served as the material for total RNA extraction. Individual cDNA molecules had unique molecular identifiers attached to them by the library. TCRdb fed the reads into MiXCR, producing one record per CDR3 protein. The sample comprises 95,000 to 150,000 distinct CDR3 sequences, 8% to 9.5% of which are singletons, and 1.4% rests with the top ten. This clonotype was recorded a few times. From germline, CDR1 is DFQATT and CDR2 SNEGSKA (reference sequence). J gave up 0 bases and V 5 bases, and 5 bases lay outside the gene matches. This CDR3 comprises 14 residues.

Material for sequencing was whole blood. This chain connects TRBV20-1 to TRBJ2-3, with 7 bases identical to TRBD2. This TCR was sampled from a human donor in good health. Some clones in this sample may be carry-over from other donors' samples. CDR3 region: CSAPPSGSTDTQYF. CDR3 nucleotides: TGCAGTGCTCCTCCTAGCGGTAGCACAGATACGCAGTATTTT.